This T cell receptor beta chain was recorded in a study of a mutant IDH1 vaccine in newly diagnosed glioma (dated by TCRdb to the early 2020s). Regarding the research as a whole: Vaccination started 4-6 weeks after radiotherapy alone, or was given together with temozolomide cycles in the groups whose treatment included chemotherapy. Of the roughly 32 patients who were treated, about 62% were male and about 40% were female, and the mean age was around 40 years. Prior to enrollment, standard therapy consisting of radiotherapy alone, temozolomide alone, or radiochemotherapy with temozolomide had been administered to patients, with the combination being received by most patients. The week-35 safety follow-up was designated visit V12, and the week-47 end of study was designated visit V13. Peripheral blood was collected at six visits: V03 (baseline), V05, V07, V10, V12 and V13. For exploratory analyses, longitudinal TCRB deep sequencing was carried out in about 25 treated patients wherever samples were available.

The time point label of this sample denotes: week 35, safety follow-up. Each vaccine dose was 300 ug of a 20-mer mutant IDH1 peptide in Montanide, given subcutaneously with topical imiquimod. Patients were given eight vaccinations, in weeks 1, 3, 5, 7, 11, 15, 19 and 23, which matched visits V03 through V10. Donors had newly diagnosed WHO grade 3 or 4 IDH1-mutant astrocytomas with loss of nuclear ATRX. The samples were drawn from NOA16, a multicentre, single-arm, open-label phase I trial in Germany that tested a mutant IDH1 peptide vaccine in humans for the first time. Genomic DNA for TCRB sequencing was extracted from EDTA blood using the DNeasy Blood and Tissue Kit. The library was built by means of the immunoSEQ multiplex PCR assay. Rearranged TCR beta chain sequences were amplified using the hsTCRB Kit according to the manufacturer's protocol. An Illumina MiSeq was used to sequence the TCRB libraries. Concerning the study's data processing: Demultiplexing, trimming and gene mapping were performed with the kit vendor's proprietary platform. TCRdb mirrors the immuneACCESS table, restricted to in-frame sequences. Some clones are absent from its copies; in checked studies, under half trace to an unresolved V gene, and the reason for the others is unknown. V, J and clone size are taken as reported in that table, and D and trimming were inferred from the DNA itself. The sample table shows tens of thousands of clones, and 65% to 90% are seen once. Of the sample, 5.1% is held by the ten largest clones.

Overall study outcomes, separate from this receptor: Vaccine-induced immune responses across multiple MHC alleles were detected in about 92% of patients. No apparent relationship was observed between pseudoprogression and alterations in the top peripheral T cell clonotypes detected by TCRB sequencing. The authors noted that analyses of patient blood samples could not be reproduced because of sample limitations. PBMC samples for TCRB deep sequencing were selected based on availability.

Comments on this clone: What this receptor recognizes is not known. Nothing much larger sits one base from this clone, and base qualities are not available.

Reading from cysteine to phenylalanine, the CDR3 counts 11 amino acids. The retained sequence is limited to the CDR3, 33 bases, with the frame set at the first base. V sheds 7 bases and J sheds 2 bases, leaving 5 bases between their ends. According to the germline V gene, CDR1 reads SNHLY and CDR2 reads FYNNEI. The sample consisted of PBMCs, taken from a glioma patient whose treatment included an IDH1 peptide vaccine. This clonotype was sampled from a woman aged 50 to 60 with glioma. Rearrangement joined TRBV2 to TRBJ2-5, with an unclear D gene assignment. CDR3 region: CASTDQETQYF. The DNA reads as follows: TGTGCCAGCACAGATCAAGAGACCCAGTACTTC.